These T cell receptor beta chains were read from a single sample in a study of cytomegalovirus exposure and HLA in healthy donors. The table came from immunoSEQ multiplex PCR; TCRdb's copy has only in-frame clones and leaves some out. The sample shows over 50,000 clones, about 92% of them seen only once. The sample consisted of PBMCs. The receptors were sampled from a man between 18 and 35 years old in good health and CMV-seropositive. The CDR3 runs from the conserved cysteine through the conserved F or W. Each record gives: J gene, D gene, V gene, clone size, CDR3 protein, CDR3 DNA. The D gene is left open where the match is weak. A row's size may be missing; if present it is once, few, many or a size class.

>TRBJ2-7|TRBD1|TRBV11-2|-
CASSWTGGWVYEQYF
TGTGCCAGCAGCTGGACAGGGGGATGGGTCTACGAGCAGTACTTC
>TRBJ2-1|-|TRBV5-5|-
CASSPDPGKGNEQFF
TGTGCCAGCAGCCCCGACCCGGGAAAGGGCAATGAGCAGTTCTTC
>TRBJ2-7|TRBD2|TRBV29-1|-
CSVSASGSYEQYF
TGCAGCGTTTCCGCTAGCGGGAGCTACGAGCAGTACTTC
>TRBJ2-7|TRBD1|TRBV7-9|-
CASSFGTGLGEQYF
TGTGCCAGCAGCTTCGGGACAGGGCTCGGGGAGCAGTACTTC
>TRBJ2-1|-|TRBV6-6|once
CASSYSGNEQFF
TGTGCCAGCAGCTATAGCGGCAATGAGCAGTTCTTC
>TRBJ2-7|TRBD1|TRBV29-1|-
CSGKGQKGYEQYF
TGCAGCGGAAAGGGACAGAAAGGATACGAGCAGTACTTC
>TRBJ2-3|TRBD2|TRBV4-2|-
CASSQVARTSGEADTQYF
TGTGCCAGCAGCCAAGTAGCCAGGACTAGCGGGGAAGCAGATACGCAGTATTTT
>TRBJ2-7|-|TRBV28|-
CASRVGGGTYEQYF
TGTGCCAGCAGGGTAGGGGGGGGCACCTACGAGCAGTACTTC
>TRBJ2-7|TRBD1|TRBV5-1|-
CASSRSTTGQGYEQYF
TGCGCCAGCAGCAGGTCCACGACGGGACAGGGGTACGAGCAGTACTTC
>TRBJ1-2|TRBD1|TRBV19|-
CASSLGDRGIYGYTF
TGTGCCAGTAGTCTGGGCGACAGGGGCATCTATGGCTACACCTTC
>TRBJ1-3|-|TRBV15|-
CATSRDLRASAVPGNTIYF
TGTGCCACCAGCAGAGATTTGAGGGCCAGTGCGGTTCCTGGAAACACCATATATTTT